Given below is one T cell receptor (beta chain) in context. Its antigen target is currently unknown. The sample holds no much larger clone one base away, and base qualities are not on file. Library preparation used PCR. The instrument given in TCRdb is Illumina HiSeq 4000. High-throughput sequencing was used to profile the TCR beta-chain CDR3 region of every patient. The published analysis was carried out like this. CDR3 differences across clinicopathological groups were used to build a classifier for discriminating distant-metastatic papillary thyroid cancer patients. The Shannon index was used to assess repertoire diversity, and the Morisita-Horn index was used to assess tumor-blood repertoire similarity. In-frame beta chains were kept once TCRdb had trimmed the public reads at Q25 with fastp and called clones with MiXCR. V and J calls and clone size were set by TCRdb, not the authors. This sample holds some 3,500 clones; about a third were observed only once. The biggest ten clones account for 14% of the sample.

The CDR3 holds 13 amino acids from the cysteine to the phenylalanine. Here the CDR3 DNA is all that survives: 39 bases in frame from base 1. V gives up 2 bases and J gives up 3 bases, and the segment between their germline ends measures 6 bases. Sequences MRHNA (CDR1) and SNTAGT (CDR2) are obtained from the germline V gene. This sample was taken from a study of metastatic and nonmetastatic thyroid tumors (dated by TCRdb to the early 2020s). About the investigation overall: The researchers compared repertoires between peripheral blood samples and tumor or nodule tissue samples from patients with malignant or benign thyroid disease. Study-wide conclusions, independent of this receptor: In both blood and tumor samples, malignant tumors were reported to have significantly higher TCR beta diversity than benign nodules.

No patient had received any treatment before thyroid surgery. Patient clinical samples collected from about 2011 to 2018 were retrospectively analysed using T-cell receptor beta sequencing. Source material: adjacent normal tissue. Rearrangement joined TRBV6-4 to TRBJ2-3; no confident D gene assignment can be made. This clonotype originated in a male donor with papillary thyroid cancer or a benign thyroid nodule (not recorded which). Some clones in this sample may be carry-over from other donors' samples. The sequenced DNA is TGTGCCAGCAGTGACAGAGAGACAGATACGCAGTATTTT. Translated, this is CASSDRETDTQYF.